The rows below give T cell receptor beta chains drawn from one sample of a study of brain T cells in children with intractable seizures. Measured with immunoSEQ multiplex PCR; TCRdb has only the in-frame clones, and not every one. The sample shows under 150,000 clones, roughly 94% of them seen only once. The starting material was peripheral blood, obtained at surgery. The origin of the receptors is a boy under two years old with hemimegalencephaly and intractable seizures. The CDR3 runs from the conserved cysteine through the conserved F or W. The D gene is left open where the match is weak.

v_call,d_call,j_call,cdr3_nt,cdr3_aa
TRBV6-2/TRBV6-3,NA,TRBJ2-5,TGTGCCAGCAGCCGAGTAGAGACCCAGTACTTC,CASSRVETQYF
TRBV5-6,NA,TRBJ2-7,TGTGCCAGCAGCTTTTTACCAGGCCGCGAGCAGTACTTC,CASSFLPGREQYF
TRBV27,NA,TRBJ1-2,TGTGCCAGCAGCCCGCTACAACAGGTCCTAATAGGCTACACCTTC,CASSPLQQVLIGYTF
TRBV14,NA,TRBJ2-7,TGTGCCAGCAGCCAATACTACGAGCAGTACTTC,CASSQYYEQYF
TRBV5-8,NA,TRBJ1-3,TGTGCCAGCAGCTTGGTGCTCTCTGGAAACACCATATATTTT,CASSLVLSGNTIYF
TRBV30,NA,TRBJ2-7,TGTGCCTGGAGGGGCGGTTCCTACGAGCAGTACTTC,CAWRGGSYEQYF
TRBV27,TRBD1,TRBJ1-2,TGTGCCAGCAGTTTTTCGTCGGGACAGGTTATCTATGGCTACACCTTC,CASSFSSGQVIYGYTF
TRBV3-1/TRBV3-2,NA,TRBJ2-1,TGTGCCAGCAGCCACAGCGGAATTCAGTTCTTC,CASSHSGIQFF
TRBV5-4,TRBD1,TRBJ2-3,TGTGCCAGCAGCGAACGGACAGGGAGCACAGATACGCAGTATTTT,CASSERTGSTDTQYF
TRBV2,NA,TRBJ2-1,TGTGCCAGCAGTGAATCCGGCAATGAGCAGTTCTTC,CASSESGNEQFF
TRBV5-1,NA,TRBJ2-1,TGCGCCAGCAGCTTAATGGGTTACAATGAGCAGTTCTTC,CASSLMGYNEQFF
TRBV16,NA,TRBJ2-1,TGTGCCAGCAGCCCTCGAGACCGCAACAATGAGCAGTTCTTC,CASSPRDRNNEQFF
TRBV6-5,NA,TRBJ1-6,TGTGCCAGCAGTTACGACCTGGGCAGGGTGGGTTCACCCCTCCACTTT,CASSYDLGRVGSPLHF
TRBV11-3,TRBD2,TRBJ2-6,TGTGCCAGCAGCTCAGGGACTAGCGGGATCTCTGGGGCCAACGTCCTGACTTTC,CASSSGTSGISGANVLTF
TRBV29-1,NA,TRBJ2-7,TGCAGCGTTTTAGATTTGGATCGACGGGAGCAGTACTTC,CSVLDLDRREQYF
TRBV28,NA,TRBJ2-7,TGTGCCACCCGACGGCCTTTGGCCTACCCCTACGAGCAGTACTTC,CATRRPLAYPYEQYF